The sample holds many counts of the clone carrying this T cell receptor beta chain. Its cognate antigen is unknown. The data were obtained in a study of type 1 regulatory T cells. Turning to the study itself: T-allo10 is a Tr1-enriched, alloantigen-specific CD4 T cell product made in vitro.

Germline CDR1 reads DFQATT; CDR2 reads SNEGSKA (reference sequence). J gave up 6 bases and V 0 bases, and 7 bases lay outside the gene matches. The CDR3 sequence is 15 residues long. The study, taken as a whole, reports: Compared with non-Tr1 cells, Tr1 cells showed a narrower TCR repertoire.

TCRdb re-called the reads through MiXCR, storing one row per CDR3 protein. The table has around 64,000 distinct CDR3 sequences, less than 25% seen once. This chain uses TRBV20-1 with TRBJ1-5, with TRBD1 matching over 8 bases. The sequenced sample was cultured type 1 regulatory T (Tr1) cells, either the whole culture or a sorted fraction (not recorded which). The receptor's source is a human donor in good health. The CDR3 is CSARDGDRGFQPQHF. The CDR3 DNA reads TGCAGTGCTAGAGACGGAGACAGGGGCTTTCAGCCCCAGCATTTT.